Following are 17 T cell receptor beta chains from one sample sequenced in a study of blood T cell repertoires in COVID-19. Here immunoSEQ multiplex PCR was the method, and the copy in TCRdb shows in-frame clones only, minus some. The data show under 150,000 clones, approximately 83% seen once. The sample was peripheral blood. These receptors came from a woman between 45 and 65 years old who had recovered from COVID-19.

The V and J genes are TRBV4-1 and TRBJ1-1; TRBD1 agrees at 8 bases. Germline values: CDR1 MGHRA, CDR2 YSYEKL. V lost 2 bases and J lost 10; bases outside the gene matches: 9. This CDR3 region has 14 residues. CDR3 sequence: CASSQPADRVGAFF. The CDR3, as DNA: TGCGCCAGCAGCCAACCTGCGGACAGGGTAGGAGCTTTCTTT.

The chain links TRBV30 to TRBJ1-1, with unresolved D. The CDR3 covers 13 residues. Trimming removed 0 bases from V and 4 bases from J, with 9 bases in between. In germline, CDR1 is GTSNPN, CDR2 SVGIG (reference sequence). Here the CDR3 DNA reads TGTGCCTGGAGTGTAAATCGGGTCACTGAAGCTTTCTTT. Translated, it gives CAWSVNRVTEAFF.

As to this clone: Its ends do not fully match the called genes, so a read error is possible. The genes are TRBV7-3 and TRBJ2-7; D is ambiguous. There are 9 residues in the CDR3. Per the germline V gene, CDR1 is SGHTA and CDR2 is FQGTGA. CDR3 amino acids: CASSSRRDF. The CDR3 DNA reads as TGTGCCAGCAGCTCTCGCCGGGACTTC. The entire variable domain, with the rest obtained from reference TRBV7-3 and TRBJ2-7, is as follows: GAGVSQTPSNKVTEKGKYVELRCDPISGHTALYWYRQSLGQGPEFLIYFQGTGAADDSGLPNDRFFAVRPEGSVSTLKIQRTERGDSAVYLCASSSRRDFGPGTRLTVT.

This chain joins TRBV4-2 and TRBJ1-1; no clear D gene. V dropped 1 base and J dropped 0 bases, with 9 bases sitting between them. This CDR3 is built from 15 residues. The germline V gene encodes CDR1 LGHNA and CDR2 YNFKEQ. The chain's CDR3 is CASSQAFRLNTEAFF. For the CDR3, the DNA is TGTGCCAGCAGCCAAGCATTCAGGTTGAACACTGAAGCTTTCTTT.

The chain links TRBV4-3 to TRBJ2-3; D may be TRBD2 (6 bases). CDR3 length: 15 amino acids. Trimming removed 5 bases from V and 1 base from J, with 13 bases in between. The germline gives CDR1 LGHNA, CDR2 YSLEER. As DNA, the CDR3 is TGCGCCAGCAGCTTCGGGAGTCTGGGCACAGATACGCAGTATTTT. This codes for CASSFGSLGTDTQYF.

This sequence joins TRBV11-2 and TRBJ2-1, with D perhaps matching TRBD2 (7 bases). V shed 3 bases and J shed 7 bases, with 16 bases lying between them. The germline V gene encodes CDR1 SGHAT and CDR2 FQNNGV. The CDR3 loop spans 15 amino acids. The CDR3 bases are TGTGCCAGCAGCTTGAGGGGGGGTCTTTGGAATGAGCAGTTCTTC. It encodes CASSLRGGLWNEQFF.

The chain uses TRBV4-2 and TRBJ2-2, with 10 nucleotides matching TRBD2. The CDR3 spans 19 residues. V lost 0 bases to trimming and J lost 7 bases; unmatched junction nucleotides: 14. Germline CDR1 reads LGHNA; CDR2 reads YNFKEQ. CDR3 region: CASSQDGLAGVFEGGELFF. The DNA of the CDR3 is TGTGCCAGCAGCCAAGACGGCCTAGCGGGAGTTTTTGAGGGCGGGGAGCTGTTTTTT.

CDR3: CAWSVRGGAYGYTF. In DNA, the CDR3 is TGTGCCTGGAGTGTACGAGGGGGTGCTTATGGCTACACCTTC. The V and J genes are TRBV30 and TRBJ1-2, with a possible D match to TRBD1 (6 bases). Trimming cost V 0 bases and J 5 bases, with 13 bases left between them. This CDR3 region has 14 residues. Looked up from germline, CDR1 is GTSNPN and CDR2 is SVGIG (reference sequence). The whole variable domain, remainder taken from reference TRBV30 and TRBJ1-2, is SQTIHQWPATLVQPVGSPLSLECTVEGTSNPNLYWYRQAAGRGLQLLFYSVGIGQISSEVPQNLSASRPQDRQFILSSKKLLLSDSGFYLCAWSVRGGAYGYTFGSGTRLTVV.

V is TRBV11-3 and J is TRBJ2-3; 13 nucleotides line up with TRBD2. CDR1 is SGHNT and CDR2 is YENEEA in the germline V gene. This CDR3 spans 16 amino acids. V lost 5 bases, J lost 6 bases, and 8 bases stayed unmatched. CDR3 loop: CASSPLLAGGPDTQYF. CDR3 bases: TGTGCCAGCAGCCCCCTACTAGCGGGAGGGCCGGATACGCAGTATTTT.

The CDR3 sequence is CASSFNKGGDTDTQYF. The CDR3 DNA reads as TGTGCCAGCAGCTTTAATAAGGGGGGGGACACAGATACGCAGTATTTT. The chain is built from TRBV13 and TRBJ2-3; a weak D match, TRBD2 (7 bases). V shed 3 bases and J shed 2 bases, with 15 bases lying between them. The CDR3 has 16 amino acids. Looked up from germline, CDR1 is PRHDT and CDR2 is FYEKMQ (reference sequence).

The chain joins TRBV5-6 to TRBJ1-1, with 7 bases aligning to TRBD1. V gave up 4 bases and J gave up 5 bases; unmatched junction bases: 5. The CDR3 length is 13 residues. CDR1 SGHDT and CDR2 YYEEEE come from the germline V gene. CDR3 sequence reads: CASSPTGRTEAFF. For the CDR3, the DNA is TGTGCCAGCAGCCCGACAGGGCGGACTGAAGCTTTCTTT.

The chain employs TRBV2 and TRBJ2-2; 8 bases match TRBD2. CDR1 and CDR2 from the germline V gene are SNHLY and FYNNEI. This CDR3 is built from 14 residues. J lost 7 bases, V lost 6 bases, and 7 bases had no gene match. For the CDR3, the DNA is TGTGCCAGCAGCGGGGGGGCCTATGTCGGGGAGCTGTTTTTT. This codes for CASSGGAYVGELFF.

This clone turned up a few times. In the same sample, other DNA sequences code for this CDR3. The chain has TRBV7-3 and TRBJ2-5; possible D gene TRBD2, 6 bases. V was cut by 0 bases and J by 2 bases, with 7 bases left in between. Germline loops: CDR1 SGHTA, CDR2 FQGTGA. The CDR3 consists of 14 residues. CDR3 in amino acids: CASSLTGGQETQYF. The CDR3 DNA reads as TGTGCCAGCAGCTTAACGGGGGGTCAAGAGACCCAGTACTTC.

In its sample, this clone was seen once. The rearrangement uses TRBV9 and TRBJ2-7, with D perhaps TRBD2 (5 bases). Germline V gene lookup returns CDR1 SGDLS and CDR2 YYNGEE. The CDR3 totals 14 residues. The V end lost 4 bases, the J end lost 3 bases, and 14 bases lay between the germline ends. CDR3 sequence reads: CASSPRTFIYEQYF. In DNA, the CDR3 is TGTGCCAGCAGCCCGCGGACTTTTATCTACGAGCAGTACTTC.

The rearrangement uses TRBV18 and TRBJ1-4, with TRBD1 matching 7 bases. The CDR3 is 15 amino acids. Germline V CDR1 and CDR2: KGHSH, LQKENI. J gave up 7 bases and V 3 bases, and 8 bases lay outside the gene matches. Here the CDR3 reads CASSPGQAFSEKLFF. The DNA of the CDR3 is TGTGCCAGCTCACCCGGACAGGCTTTCTCTGAAAAACTGTTTTTT.

The CDR3 nucleotides read TGTGCCTGGACTTTAGCGGGAGGCCACCGGCAGTACTTC. It is translated as CAWTLAGGHRQYF. The V call is TRBV30, the J call TRBJ2-7; TRBD2 matches at 10 bases. From germline, CDR1 is GTSNPN and CDR2 SVGIG (reference sequence). The CDR3 loop spans 13 amino acids. Trimming removed 4 bases from V and 9 bases from J; junction bases left unmatched: 9.

The chain employs TRBV5-6 and TRBJ1-2; 7 bases line up with TRBD1. J was trimmed by 0 bases and V by 4 bases; bases with no gene match: 3. This CDR3 spans 14 amino acids. Looked up from germline, CDR1 is SGHDT and CDR2 is YYEEEE. The CDR3 DNA is TGTGCCAGCAGCCGGACAGGAACTAACTATGGCTACACCTTC. Translating gives CASSRTGTNYGYTF.